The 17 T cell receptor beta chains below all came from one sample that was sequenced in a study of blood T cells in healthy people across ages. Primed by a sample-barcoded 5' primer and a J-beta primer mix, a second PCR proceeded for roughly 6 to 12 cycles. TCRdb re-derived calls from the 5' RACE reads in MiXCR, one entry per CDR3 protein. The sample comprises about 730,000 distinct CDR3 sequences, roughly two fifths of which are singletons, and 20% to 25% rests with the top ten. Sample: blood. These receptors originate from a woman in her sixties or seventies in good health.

The CDR3 protein is CASSLPGWLAKNIQYF. The CDR3, as DNA: TGCGCCAGCAGCTTGCCAGGGTGGTTGGCCAAAAACATTCAGTACTTC. This chain joins TRBV5-1 and TRBJ2-4; a weak D match, TRBD1 (5 bases). The CDR3 runs 16 residues. The V and J ends lost 1 base and 1 base respectively, with 12 bases between them. Germline CDR1 reads SGHRS; CDR2 reads YFSETQ.

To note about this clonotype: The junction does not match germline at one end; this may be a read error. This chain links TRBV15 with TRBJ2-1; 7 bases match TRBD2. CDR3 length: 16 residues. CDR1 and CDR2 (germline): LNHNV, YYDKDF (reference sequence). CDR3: CATSRENGGGTNGQFF. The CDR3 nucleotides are TGTGCCACCAGCAGAGAAAATGGCGGGGGTACAAATGGGCAGTTCTTC.

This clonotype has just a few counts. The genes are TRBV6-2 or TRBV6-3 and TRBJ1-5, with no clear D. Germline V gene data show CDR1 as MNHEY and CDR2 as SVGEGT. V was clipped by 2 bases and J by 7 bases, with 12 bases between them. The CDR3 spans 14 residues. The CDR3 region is CASSYGGGRQPQHF. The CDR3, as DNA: TGTGCCAGCAGTTACGGCGGAGGGCGGCAGCCCCAGCATTTT.

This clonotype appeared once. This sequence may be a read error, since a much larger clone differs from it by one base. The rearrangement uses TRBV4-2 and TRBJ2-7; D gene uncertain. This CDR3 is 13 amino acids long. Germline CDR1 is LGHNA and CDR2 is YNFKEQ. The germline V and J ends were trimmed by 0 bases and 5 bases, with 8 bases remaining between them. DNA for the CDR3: TGTGCCAGCAGCCAAGATCTCAGCGACGAGCAGTACTTC. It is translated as CASSQDLSDEQYF.

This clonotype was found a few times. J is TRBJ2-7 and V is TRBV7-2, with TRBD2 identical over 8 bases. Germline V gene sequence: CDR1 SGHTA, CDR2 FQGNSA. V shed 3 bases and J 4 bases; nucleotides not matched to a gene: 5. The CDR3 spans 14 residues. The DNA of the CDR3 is TGTGCCAGCAGCTTCCTGGCTAGCGGGTACGAGCAGTACTTC. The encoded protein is CASSFLASGYEQYF.

The CDR3 bases are TGTGCCTCATGGAAGAGGGGGGGAGGGGATACGCAGTATTTT. Its translation: CASWKRGGGDTQYF. This chain connects TRBV12-3 or TRBV12-4 to TRBJ2-3; possible D gene TRBD2, 7 bases. The V end was cut by 11 bases, the J end by 6 bases, with 21 bases between. The CDR3 loop spans 14 amino acids.

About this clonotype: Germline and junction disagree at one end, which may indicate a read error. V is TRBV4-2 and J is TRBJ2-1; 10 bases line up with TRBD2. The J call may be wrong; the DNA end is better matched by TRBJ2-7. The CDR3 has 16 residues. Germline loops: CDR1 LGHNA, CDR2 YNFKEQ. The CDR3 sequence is CASSQAGASGSDEQYF. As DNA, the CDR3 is TGTGCCAGCAGTCAAGCTGGGGCTAGCGGGAGTGACGAGCAGTACTTC.

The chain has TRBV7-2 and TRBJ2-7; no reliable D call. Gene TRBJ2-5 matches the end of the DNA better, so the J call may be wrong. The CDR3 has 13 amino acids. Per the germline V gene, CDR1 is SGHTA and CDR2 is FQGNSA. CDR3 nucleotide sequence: TGTGCCAGCAGGCCAAGCCCCGGGGAGACCCAGTACTTC. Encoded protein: CASRPSPGETQYF.

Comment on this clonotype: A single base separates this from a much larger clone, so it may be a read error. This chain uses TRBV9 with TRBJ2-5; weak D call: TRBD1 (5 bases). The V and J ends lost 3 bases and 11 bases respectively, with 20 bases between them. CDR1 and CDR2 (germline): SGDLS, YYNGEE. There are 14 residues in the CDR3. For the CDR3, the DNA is TGTGCCAGCAGCGCAACGGGCTGGGGCAATGAGCAGTACTTC. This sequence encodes CASSATGWGNEQYF.

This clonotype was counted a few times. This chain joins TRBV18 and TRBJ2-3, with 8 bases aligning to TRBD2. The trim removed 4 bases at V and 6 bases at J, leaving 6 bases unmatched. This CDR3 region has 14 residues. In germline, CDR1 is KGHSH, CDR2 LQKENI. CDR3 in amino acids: CASSRAGDLDTQYF. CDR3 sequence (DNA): TGTGCCAGCTCACGAGCGGGGGATCTGGATACGCAGTATTTT.

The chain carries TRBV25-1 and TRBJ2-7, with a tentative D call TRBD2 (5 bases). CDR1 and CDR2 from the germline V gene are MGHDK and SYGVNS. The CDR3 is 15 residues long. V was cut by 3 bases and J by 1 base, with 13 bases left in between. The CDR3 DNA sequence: TGTGCCAGCAGTGACCCAGCGGACGTTTCCTACGAGCAGTACTTC. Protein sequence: CASSDPADVSYEQYF.

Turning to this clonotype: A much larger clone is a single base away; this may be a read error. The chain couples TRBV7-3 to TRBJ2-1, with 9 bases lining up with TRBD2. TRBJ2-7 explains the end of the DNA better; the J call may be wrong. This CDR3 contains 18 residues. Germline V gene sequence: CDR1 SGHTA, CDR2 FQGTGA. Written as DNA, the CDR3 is TGTGCCAGCAGCTTAGTAGCGGGGGATCACAGCTCCTACAATGAGCAGTACTTC. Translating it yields CASSLVAGDHSSYNEQYF.

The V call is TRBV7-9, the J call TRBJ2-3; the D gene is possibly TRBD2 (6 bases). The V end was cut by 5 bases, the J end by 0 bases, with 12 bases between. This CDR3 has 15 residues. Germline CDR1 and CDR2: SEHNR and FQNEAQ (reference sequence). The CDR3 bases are TGTGCCAGCAGCCGATTAGCGGAGAGCACAGATACGCAGTATTTT. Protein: CASSRLAESTDTQYF.

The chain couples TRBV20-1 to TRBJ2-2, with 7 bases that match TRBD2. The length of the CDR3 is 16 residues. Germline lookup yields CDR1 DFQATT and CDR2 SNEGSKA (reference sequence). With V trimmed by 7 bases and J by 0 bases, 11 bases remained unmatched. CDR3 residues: CSGTDRSGSNTGELFF. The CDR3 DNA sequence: TGCAGTGGGACCGACCGTAGCGGGTCGAACACCGGGGAGCTGTTTTTT.

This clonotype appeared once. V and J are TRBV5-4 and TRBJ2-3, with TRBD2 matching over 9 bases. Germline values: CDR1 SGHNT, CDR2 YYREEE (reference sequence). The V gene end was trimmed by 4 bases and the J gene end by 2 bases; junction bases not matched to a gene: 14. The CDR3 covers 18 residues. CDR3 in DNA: TGTGCCAGCAGCATCAGTACTAGACTAGCGGCATACACAGATACGCAGTATTTT. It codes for CASSISTRLAAYTDTQYF. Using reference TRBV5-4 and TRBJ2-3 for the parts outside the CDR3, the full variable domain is ETGVTQSPTHLIKTRGQQVTLRCSSQSGHNTVSWYQQALGQGPQFIFQYYREEENGRGNFPPRFSGLQFPNYSSELNVNALELDDSALYLCASSISTRLAAYTDTQYFGPGTRLTVL.

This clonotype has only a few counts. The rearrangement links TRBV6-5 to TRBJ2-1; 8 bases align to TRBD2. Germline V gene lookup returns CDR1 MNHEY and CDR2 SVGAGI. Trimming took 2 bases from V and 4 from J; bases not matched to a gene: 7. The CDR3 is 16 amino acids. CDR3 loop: CASSYEFAGGYNEQFF. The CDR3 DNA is TGTGCCAGCAGTTACGAATTTGCGGGAGGTTACAATGAGCAGTTCTTC.

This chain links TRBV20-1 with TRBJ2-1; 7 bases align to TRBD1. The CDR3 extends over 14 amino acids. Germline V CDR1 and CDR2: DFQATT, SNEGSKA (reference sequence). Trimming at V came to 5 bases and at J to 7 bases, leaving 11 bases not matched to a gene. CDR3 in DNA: TGCAGTGCTTTTAGAGGGGGCTTTGGTAATGAGCAGTTCTTC. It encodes CSAFRGGFGNEQFF.